The T cell receptor (beta chain) described here comes from a study of shared clonotypes between healthy human individuals (dated by TCRdb to 2018 to 2020). Study-level background: Two women and three men aged 18 to 49 years were included in the cohort. To increase sequencing depth and limit assay-specific biases, TCR repertoire library preparation and sequencing were carried out by different laboratories using diverse techniques. Per donor, three plates each were used for CD4 naive and CD4 memory, two for CD8 naive, and one for CD8 memory. Each donor's leukapheresis produced roughly between roughly 0.85 and 9.5 billion PBMCs. To estimate repertoire size and how much clonotypes are shared between individuals, the study performed deep sequencing of blood TCR repertoires from roughly five healthy adults.

Healthy HIV-negative adults with no recently reported acute infections or vaccinations were included as donors. Every donor was a Caucasian adult residing in Nashville, Tennessee, USA. CD8 memory samples combined magnetically selected CD45RO+ cells with CCR7-negative CD45RA+ effector memory (TemRA) cells. Blood was collected by leukapheresis, and PBMCs were isolated by Ficoll-Histopaque density gradient centrifugation and then cryopreserved in liquid nitrogen vapor phase. Analytical flow cytometry was used to check the purity and quantity of each magnetically sorted T cell population. Genomic DNA was isolated from each sorted fraction and quantified by UV absorbance on a Nanodrop 2000c. What the study reported, not specific to this receptor: Compared with non-shared clonotypes, clonotypes shared by all four sorted-subset donors had higher generation probabilities. The genetic and exposure-history diversity represented was limited by the small number of donors. When several donors were compared, the shared fraction of clonotypes was around 5.1% for naive CD4, around 3.5% for naive CD8, 2% to 2.5% for memory CD4, and roughly 0.43% for memory CD8. Incomplete sequencing was indicated by rarefaction of sorted-subset datasets, despite the large sequencing depth. Sampling was restricted to blood, and TCR repertoires in tissue are likely to differ from TCR repertoires in blood. Pairwise subsampling led to the expectation that sequencing depth would affect the degree of clonotype sharing among donors. Larger estimated clonotype richness was generally found for naive subsets than for memory subsets.

Based on the germline V gene (reference sequence), the CDR1 and CDR2 sequences are SEHNR and FQNEAQ. V is cut by 5 bases and J by 6 bases, and the space between the germline ends is 8 bases. The CDR3 goes from the cysteine to the phenylalanine over 12 residues. The DNA shown is the 36-base CDR3, in frame from base 1. Using the deep immunoSEQ assay, TCR CDR3 regions were amplified from genomic DNA by multiplex PCR. For each cell subset, the extracted genomic DNA was distributed evenly across all wells of several immunoSEQ 96-well plates, and each plate served as one replicate. For sorted subsets, about 200 ng genomic DNA, equal to about 30,000 T cell genomes, was loaded into each replicate PCR. Purified libraries were measured with a Qubit 3.0 fluorometer, size-checked on a Bioanalyzer 2100, and measured again with the KAPA Library Quantification kit. Each immunoSEQ 96-well plate was sequenced on its own single-read 150-cycle Illumina NextSeq 550 flow cell. Concerning the study's data processing: Because only junctional sequences without quality scores were contained in the immunoSEQ output, filtering matching that applied to full-length reads could not be performed. Sequences were annotated with PyIR, a Python wrapper for IgBLAST v1.9, and V/J genes and CDR3 were assigned using IMGT germline references. Any read was removed if the V/J assignment was weak (E-value above 1e-6), the CDR3 was missing, or the read contained stop codons, out-of-frame junctions, or ambiguous translated residues. V3J clonotypes were defined as sequences sharing an identical inferred V gene, J gene, and CDR3 amino acid sequence. To compute the percentage overlap between repertoires, the number of shared unique clonotypes was divided by the size of the smaller repertoire. Repertoire richness was assessed with RTK rarefaction, the Chao1 estimator, and Recon v2.1 estimates of unobserved clonotypes. OLGA was used to compute generation probabilities for all TCRbeta clonotypes that the gDNA method yielded from several donors. Sourced from immuneACCESS, this table was stored by TCRdb with only in-frame sequences that have V and J called. A share of the clones is absent; for the studies checked, an unresolved V gene accounts for under half, and the remainder has no known explanation. The D gene and trimming were derived from the DNA, and the V and J assignments and clone size from that table. For this sample there are roughly 400,000 clones; just over 95% appear just once. In total, the top ten clones hold about 0.32% of the sample.

Note on this clone: This receptor's antigen is unknown. The sample holds no much larger clone one base away, and base qualities are not on file.

The V and J segments used are TRBV7-9 and TRBJ1-5; 5 matching bases give a weak D call of TRBD1. This receptor was identified in a man aged 25 to 45 in good health. The sequenced sample consisted of memory CD8+ T cells sorted from blood. The cell subset or site tag for this specimen amounts to: CD45RO+ cells pooled with CCR7-negative TemRA cells. The CDR3 here reads CASSRDGQPQHF. The DNA sequence is as follows: TGTGCCAGCAGCAGGGACGGTCAGCCCCAGCATTTT.